This paragraph covers one TCR beta chain sequence. Germline V CDR1 and CDR2: SEHNR, FQNEAQ (reference sequence). Trimming removed 5 bases at V and 7 bases at J, with 15 bases between. The CDR3 runs 14 residues. The source of the sample is a study of T cell changes during pregnancy in multiple sclerosis. Profiling relied on immunoSEQ multiplex PCR, and the TCRdb table lists in-frame clones only, not all of them. The data contain 35,000 to 45,000 clones, 88% of them singletons. V and J are TRBV7-9 and TRBJ1-5, with no clear D. Sample: CD8+ T cells from peripheral blood mononuclear cells, taken in the first trimester of pregnancy. The source is a female donor with multiple sclerosis, enrolled in a pregnancy study. The CDR3 DNA reads as TGTGCCAGCAGCCCAGACGTGGGTAGCCAGCCCCAGCATTTT. This gives the protein CASSPDVGSQPQHF.